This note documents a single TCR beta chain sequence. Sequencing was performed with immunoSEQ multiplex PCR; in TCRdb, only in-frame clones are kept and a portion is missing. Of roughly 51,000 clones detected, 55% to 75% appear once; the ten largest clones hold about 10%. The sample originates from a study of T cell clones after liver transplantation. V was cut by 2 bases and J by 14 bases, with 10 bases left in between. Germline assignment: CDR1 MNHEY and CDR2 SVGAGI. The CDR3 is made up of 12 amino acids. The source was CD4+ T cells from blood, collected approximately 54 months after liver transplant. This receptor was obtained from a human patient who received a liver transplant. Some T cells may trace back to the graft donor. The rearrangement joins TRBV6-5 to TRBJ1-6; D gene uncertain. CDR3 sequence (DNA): TGTGCCAGCAGTTACCCCAATAAGGCCCTCCACTTT. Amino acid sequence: CASSYPNKALHF.